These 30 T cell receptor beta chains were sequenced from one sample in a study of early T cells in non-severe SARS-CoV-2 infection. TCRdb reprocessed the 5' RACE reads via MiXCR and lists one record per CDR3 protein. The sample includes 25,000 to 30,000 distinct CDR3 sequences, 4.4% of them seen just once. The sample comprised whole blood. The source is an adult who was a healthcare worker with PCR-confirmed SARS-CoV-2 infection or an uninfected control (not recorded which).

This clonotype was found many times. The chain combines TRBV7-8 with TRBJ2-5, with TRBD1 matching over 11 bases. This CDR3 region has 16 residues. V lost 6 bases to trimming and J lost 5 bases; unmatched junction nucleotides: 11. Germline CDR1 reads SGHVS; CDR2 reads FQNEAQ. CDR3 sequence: CASRTRGTGGSETQYF. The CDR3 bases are TGTGCCAGCAGAACTAGGGGGACAGGGGGAAGTGAGACCCAGTACTTC.

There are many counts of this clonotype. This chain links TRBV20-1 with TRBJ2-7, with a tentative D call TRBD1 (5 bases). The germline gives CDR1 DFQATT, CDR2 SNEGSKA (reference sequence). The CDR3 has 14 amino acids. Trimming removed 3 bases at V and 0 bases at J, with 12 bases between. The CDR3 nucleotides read TGCAGTGCTAGGGGGCAGTTGAGCTCCTACGAGCAGTACTTC. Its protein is CSARGQLSSYEQYF.

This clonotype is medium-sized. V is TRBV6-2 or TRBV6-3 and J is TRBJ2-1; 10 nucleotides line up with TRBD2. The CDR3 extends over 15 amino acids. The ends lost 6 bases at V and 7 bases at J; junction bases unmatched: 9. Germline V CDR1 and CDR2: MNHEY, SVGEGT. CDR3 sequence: CASRISGGAGNEQFF. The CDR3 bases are TGTGCCAGCAGAATCAGCGGGGGGGCCGGGAATGAGCAGTTCTTC.

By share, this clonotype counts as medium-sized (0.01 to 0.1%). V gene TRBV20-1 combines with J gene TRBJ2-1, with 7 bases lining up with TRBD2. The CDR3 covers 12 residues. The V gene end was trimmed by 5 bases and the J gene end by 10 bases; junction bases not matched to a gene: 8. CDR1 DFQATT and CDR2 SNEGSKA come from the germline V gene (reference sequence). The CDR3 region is CSAEGRGGEQFF. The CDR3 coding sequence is TGCAGTGCTGAAGGGAGGGGTGGGGAGCAGTTCTTC.

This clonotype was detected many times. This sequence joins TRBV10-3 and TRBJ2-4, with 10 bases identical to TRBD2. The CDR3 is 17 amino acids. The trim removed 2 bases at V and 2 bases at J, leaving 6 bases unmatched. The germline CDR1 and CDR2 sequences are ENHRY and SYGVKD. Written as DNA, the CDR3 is TGTGCCATCAGTGAGGGAAGCGGGGGGGCATCCAAAAACATTCAGTACTTC. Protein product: CAISEGSGGASKNIQYF.

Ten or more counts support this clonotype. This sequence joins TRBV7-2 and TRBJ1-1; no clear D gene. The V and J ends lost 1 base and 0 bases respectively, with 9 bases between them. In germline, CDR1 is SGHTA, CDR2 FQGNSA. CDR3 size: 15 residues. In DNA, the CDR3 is TGTGCCAGCAGCTTAGTCTTCACGTTGAACACTGAAGCTTTCTTT. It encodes CASSLVFTLNTEAFF.

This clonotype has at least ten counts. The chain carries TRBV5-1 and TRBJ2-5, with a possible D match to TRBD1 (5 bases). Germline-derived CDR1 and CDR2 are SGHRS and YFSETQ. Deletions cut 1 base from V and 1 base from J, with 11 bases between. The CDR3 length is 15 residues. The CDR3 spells CASSLWGALQETQYF. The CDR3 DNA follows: TGCGCCAGCAGCTTGTGGGGCGCCCTCCAAGAGACCCAGTACTTC.

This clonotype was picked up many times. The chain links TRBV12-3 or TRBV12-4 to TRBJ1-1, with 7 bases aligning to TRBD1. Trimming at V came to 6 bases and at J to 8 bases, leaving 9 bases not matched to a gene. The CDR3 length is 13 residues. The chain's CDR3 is CASSLLDRREAFF. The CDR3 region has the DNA TGTGCCAGCAGCCTACTGGACAGGCGAGAAGCTTTCTTT.

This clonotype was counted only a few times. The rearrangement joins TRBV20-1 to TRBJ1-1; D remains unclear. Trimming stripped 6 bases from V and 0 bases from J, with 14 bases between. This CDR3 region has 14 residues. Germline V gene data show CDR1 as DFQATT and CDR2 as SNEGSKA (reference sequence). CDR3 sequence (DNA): TGCAGTGCCCCGGGCCTAAGGATGAACACTGAAGCTTTCTTT. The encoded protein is CSAPGLRMNTEAFF.

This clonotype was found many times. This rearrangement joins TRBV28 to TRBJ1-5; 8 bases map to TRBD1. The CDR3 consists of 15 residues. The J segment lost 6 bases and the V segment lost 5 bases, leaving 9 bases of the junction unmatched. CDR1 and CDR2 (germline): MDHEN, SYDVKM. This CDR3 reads CASSTGQGWGQPQHF. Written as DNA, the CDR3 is TGTGCCAGCAGTACTGGACAGGGTTGGGGTCAGCCCCAGCATTTT.

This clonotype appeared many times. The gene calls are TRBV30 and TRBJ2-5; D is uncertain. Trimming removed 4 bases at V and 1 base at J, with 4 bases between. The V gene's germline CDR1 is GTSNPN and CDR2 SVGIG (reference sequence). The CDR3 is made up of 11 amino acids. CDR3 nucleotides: TGTGCCTGGAAACTCCAAGAGACCCAGTACTTC. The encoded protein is CAWKLQETQYF.

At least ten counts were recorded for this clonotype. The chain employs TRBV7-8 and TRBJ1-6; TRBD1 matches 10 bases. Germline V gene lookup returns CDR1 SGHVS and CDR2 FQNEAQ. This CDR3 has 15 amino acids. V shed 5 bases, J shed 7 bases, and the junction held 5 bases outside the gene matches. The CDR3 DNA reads TGTGCCAGCAGCCCGGACAGGGGGTCAAATTCACCCCTCCACTTT. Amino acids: CASSPDRGSNSPLHF.

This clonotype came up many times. The CDR3 protein is CASSQEHTPTDTQYF. CDR3 DNA: TGCGCCAGCAGCCAAGAGCACACACCCACAGATACGCAGTATTTT. V gene TRBV4-3 combines with J gene TRBJ2-3; no reliable D call. Germline CDR1 LGHNA, CDR2 YSLEER. V was shortened by 0 bases and J by 2 bases, with 9 bases between the two germline ends. The CDR3 consists of 15 residues.

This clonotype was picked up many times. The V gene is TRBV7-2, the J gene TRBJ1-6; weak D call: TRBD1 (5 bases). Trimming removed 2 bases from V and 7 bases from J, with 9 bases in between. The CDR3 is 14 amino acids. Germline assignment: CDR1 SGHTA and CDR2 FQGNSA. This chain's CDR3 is CASSLQGINSPLHF. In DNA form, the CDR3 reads TGTGCCAGCAGCTTACAGGGTATCAATTCACCCCTCCACTTT.

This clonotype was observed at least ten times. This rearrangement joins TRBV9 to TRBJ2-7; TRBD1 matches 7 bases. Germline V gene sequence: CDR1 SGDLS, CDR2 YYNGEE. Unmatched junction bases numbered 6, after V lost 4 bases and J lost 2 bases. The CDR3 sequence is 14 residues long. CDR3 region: CASSPRQGPYEQYF. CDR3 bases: TGTGCCAGCAGCCCCCGACAGGGTCCCTACGAGCAGTACTTC.

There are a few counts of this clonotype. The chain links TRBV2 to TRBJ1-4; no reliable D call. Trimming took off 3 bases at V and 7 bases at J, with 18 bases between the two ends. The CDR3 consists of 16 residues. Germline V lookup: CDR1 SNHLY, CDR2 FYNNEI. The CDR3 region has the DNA TGTGCCAGCAGTGAGGAGCATATAACCAGTTCTGAAAAACTGTTTTTT. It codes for CASSEEHITSSEKLFF.

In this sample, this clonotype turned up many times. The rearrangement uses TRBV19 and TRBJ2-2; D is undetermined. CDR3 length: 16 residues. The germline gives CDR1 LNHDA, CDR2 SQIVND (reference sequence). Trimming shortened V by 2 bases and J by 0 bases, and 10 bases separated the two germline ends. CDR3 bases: TGTGCCAGTAGTATACGGGCTCCGCCGAACACCGGGGAGCTGTTTTTT. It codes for CASSIRAPPNTGELFF.

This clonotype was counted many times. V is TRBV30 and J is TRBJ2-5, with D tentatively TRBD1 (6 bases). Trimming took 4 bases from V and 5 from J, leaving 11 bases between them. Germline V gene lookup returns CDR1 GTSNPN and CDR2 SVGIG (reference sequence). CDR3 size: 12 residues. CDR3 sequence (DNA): TGTGCCTGGACACAGGGTTTTGAGACCCAGTACTTC. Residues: CAWTQGFETQYF.

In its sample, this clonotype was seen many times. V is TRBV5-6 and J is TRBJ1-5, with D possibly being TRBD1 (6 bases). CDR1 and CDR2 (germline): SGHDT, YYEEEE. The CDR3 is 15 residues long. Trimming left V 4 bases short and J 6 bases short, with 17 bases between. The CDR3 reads CASSRRTERIQPQHF. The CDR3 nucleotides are TGTGCCAGCAGCCGACGGACAGAGCGGATTCAGCCCCAGCATTTT.

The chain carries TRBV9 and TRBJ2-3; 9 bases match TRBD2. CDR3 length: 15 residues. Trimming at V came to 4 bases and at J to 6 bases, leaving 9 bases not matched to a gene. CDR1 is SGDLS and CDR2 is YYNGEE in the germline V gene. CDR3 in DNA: TGTGCCAGCAGCCCCCCGGGACTAGCTTCGGATACGCAGTATTTT. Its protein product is CASSPPGLASDTQYF.

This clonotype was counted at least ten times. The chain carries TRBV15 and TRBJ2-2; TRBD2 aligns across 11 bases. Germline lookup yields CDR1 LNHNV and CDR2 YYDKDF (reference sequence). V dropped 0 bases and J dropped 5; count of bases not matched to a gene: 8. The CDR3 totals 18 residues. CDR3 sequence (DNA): TGTGCCACCAGCAGAGACAAGGCTAGCGGGGGGTTTACCGGGGAGCTGTTTTTT. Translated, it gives CATSRDKASGGFTGELFF.

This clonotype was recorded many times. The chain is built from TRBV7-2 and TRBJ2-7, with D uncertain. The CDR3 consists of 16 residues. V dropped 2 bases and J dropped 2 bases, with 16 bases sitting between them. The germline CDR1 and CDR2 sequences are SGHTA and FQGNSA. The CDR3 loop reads CASSLYTNSFTYEQYF. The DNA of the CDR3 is TGTGCCAGCAGCTTATACACGAACTCTTTTACCTACGAGCAGTACTTC.

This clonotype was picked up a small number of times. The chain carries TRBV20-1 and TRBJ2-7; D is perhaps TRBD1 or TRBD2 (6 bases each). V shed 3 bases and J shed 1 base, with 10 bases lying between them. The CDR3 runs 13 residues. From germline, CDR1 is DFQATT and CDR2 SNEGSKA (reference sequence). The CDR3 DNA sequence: TGCAGTGCTAGCCGGGGGCTATCCTACGAGCAGTACTTC. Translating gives CSASRGLSYEQYF.

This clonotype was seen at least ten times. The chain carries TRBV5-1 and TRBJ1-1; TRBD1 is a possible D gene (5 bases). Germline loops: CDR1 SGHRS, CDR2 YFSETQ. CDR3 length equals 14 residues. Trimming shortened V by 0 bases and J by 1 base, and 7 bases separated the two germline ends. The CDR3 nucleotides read TGCGCCAGCAGCTTGGGGGACGCGAACACTGAAGCTTTCTTT. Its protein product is CASSLGDANTEAFF. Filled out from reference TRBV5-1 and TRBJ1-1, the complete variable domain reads KAGVTQTPRYLIKTRGQQVTLSCSPISGHRSVSWYQQTPGQGLQFLFEYFSETQRNKGNFPGRFSGRQFSNSRSEMNVSTLELGDSALYLCASSLGDANTEAFFGQGTRLTVV.

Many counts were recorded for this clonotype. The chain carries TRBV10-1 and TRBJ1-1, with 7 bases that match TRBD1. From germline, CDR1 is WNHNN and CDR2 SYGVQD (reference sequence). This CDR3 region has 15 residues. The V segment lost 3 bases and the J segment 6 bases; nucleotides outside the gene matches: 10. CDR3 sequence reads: CASSDSTGAGSEAFF. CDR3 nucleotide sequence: TGCGCCAGCAGTGATTCAACAGGGGCGGGCTCTGAAGCTTTCTTT.

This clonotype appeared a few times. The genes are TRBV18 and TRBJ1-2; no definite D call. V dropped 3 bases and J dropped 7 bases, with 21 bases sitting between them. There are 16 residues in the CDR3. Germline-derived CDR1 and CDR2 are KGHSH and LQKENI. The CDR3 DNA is TGTGCCAGCTCACCTATAGCACCCCGAACCTCCCCTGGCTACACCTTC. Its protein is CASSPIAPRTSPGYTF.

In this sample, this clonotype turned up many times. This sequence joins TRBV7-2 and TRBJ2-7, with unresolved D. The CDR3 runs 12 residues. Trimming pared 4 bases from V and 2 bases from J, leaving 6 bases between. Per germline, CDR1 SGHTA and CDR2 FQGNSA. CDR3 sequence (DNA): TGTGCCAGCAGCTCCGAAACCTACGAGCAGTACTTC. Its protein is CASSSETYEQYF.

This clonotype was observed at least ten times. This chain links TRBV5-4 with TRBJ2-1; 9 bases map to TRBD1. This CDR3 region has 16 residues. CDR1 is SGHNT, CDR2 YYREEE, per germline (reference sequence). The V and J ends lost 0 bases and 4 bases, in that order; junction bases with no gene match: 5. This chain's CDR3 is CASSLAWDREYNEQFF. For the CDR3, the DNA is TGTGCCAGCAGCTTGGCCTGGGACAGGGAGTACAATGAGCAGTTCTTC.

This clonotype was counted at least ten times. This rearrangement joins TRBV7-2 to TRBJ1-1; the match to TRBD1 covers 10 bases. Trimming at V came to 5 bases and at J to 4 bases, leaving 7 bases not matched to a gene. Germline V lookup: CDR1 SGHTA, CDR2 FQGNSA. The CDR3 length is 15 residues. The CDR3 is CASSPGQGLSTEAFF. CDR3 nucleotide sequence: TGTGCCAGCAGCCCGGGACAGGGGTTGAGCACTGAAGCTTTCTTT.

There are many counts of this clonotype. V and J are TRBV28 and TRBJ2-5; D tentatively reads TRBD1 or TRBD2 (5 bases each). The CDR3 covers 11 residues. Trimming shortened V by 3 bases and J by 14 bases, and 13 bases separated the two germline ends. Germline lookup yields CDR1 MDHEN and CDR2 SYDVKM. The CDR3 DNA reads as TGTGCCAGCAGTTTTCCCGGGACGCCTTACTTC. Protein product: CASSFPGTPYF.